Given below is one T cell receptor beta chain in context. Its ends do not fully match the called genes, so a read error is possible. This record comes from a study of tumor-infiltrating lymphocytes in primary liver carcinoma. Co-extraction of RNA and DNA was performed on 20-30 mg of unsorted bulk tissue. The study enrolled treatment-naive patients with chronic HBV infection. A constant-region primer primed TCR beta cDNA synthesis from 400 to 550 ng of total RNA. Library construction for TCR beta comprised three nested multiplex PCR rounds performed with slightly modified ARM-PCR. TRBV1-TRBV30 forward primers paired with a C-beta reverse primer drove the first two PCR rounds, about 11 cycles each. TCRdb re-called the multiplex PCR reads through MiXCR, storing one row per CDR3 protein. This table has approximately 76,000 distinct CDR3 sequences, about 64% appearing once. CDR3 length: 15 residues. Germline CDR1 reads SEHNR; CDR2 reads FQNEAQ (reference sequence).

The sample comprised liver tumor tissue from sampling region 4. The subset denotes: tumor region T4, right-lateral pole. V usage is TRBV7-9 and J usage is TRBJ2-7; 12 bases map to TRBD2. The TCR sequence derives from a woman aged 55-69 years with primary liver carcinoma and hepatitis B virus infection. CDR3 region: CASSPLTSGSGEQYF. CDR3 sequence (DNA): TGTGCCAGCAGCCCTCTGACTAGCGGGAGTGGCGAGCAGTATTTC.